The table lists the clone carrying this TCR beta chain with a few counts. In TCRdb, the RT-PCR reads were re-called with MiXCR into one record per CDR3 protein. The table lists about a million distinct CDR3 sequences, under 20% of them singletons. This sample was included in a study of patients and donors after allogeneic stem cell transplantation. The CDR3 sequence is 16 residues long. Germline assignment: CDR1 SGHRS and CDR2 YFSETQ. V was shortened by 4 bases and J by 4 bases, with 17 bases between the two germline ends. This chain joins TRBV5-1 and TRBJ2-2, with D perhaps TRBD2 (5 bases). The clonotype originates from a human donor who was either an allogeneic HSCT recipient or a stem cell or donor lymphocyte infusion donor (not recorded which). It is not recorded whose cells these are; they may come from a transplant donor. Material: blood, either unsorted or a sorted T cell fraction (not recorded which). The CDR3 DNA reads as TGCGCCAGCAGCGCGGGCCTTCCCCAAGGCACCGGGGAGCTGTTTTTT. Its protein product is CASSAGLPQGTGELFF.